The 16 T cell receptor beta chains presented below share a single source sample, sequenced in a study of blood T cell repertoires in COVID-19. Sequencing used immunoSEQ multiplex PCR; TCRdb keeps in-frame clones, though not all of them. The top ten hold 0.95% to 1.1% of the sample, which has more than 25,000 clones, roughly 91% seen once. The sequencing sample was made of peripheral blood. These receptor sequences come from a man between 65 and 79 years old with active or convalescent COVID-19.

J is TRBJ2-7 and V is TRBV11-3; D is perhaps TRBD1 (5 bases). This CDR3 has 13 residues. Per germline, CDR1 SGHNT and CDR2 YENEEA. Trimming stripped 2 bases from V and 2 bases from J, with 7 bases between. The CDR3 region is CASSLTGTYEQYF. The DNA of the CDR3 is TGTGCCAGCAGCTTAACAGGAACCTACGAGCAGTACTTC.

This chain links TRBV28 with TRBJ2-1; 9 bases line up with TRBD2. The length of the CDR3 is 14 residues. The junction had 8 bases not matched to a gene; V was cut back by 7 bases and J by 7 bases. CDR1 MDHEN and CDR2 SYDVKM come from the germline V gene. CDR3 residues: CASTGGRARNEQFF. The CDR3 DNA reads TGTGCCAGCACCGGCGGGAGGGCCAGGAATGAGCAGTTCTTC. Full variable domain (rest looked up from reference TRBV28 and TRBJ2-1): DVKVTQSSRYLVKRTGEKVFLECVQDMDHENMFWYRQDPGLGLRLIYFSYDVKMKEKGDIPEGYSVSREKKERFSLILESASTNQTSMYLCASTGGRARNEQFFGPGTRLTVL.

The rearrangement uses TRBV10-1 and TRBJ2-1, with TRBD1 matching 8 bases. This CDR3 region has 15 residues. The V gene end was trimmed by 3 bases and the J gene end by 4 bases; junction bases not matched to a gene: 5. Per the germline V gene, CDR1 is WNHNN and CDR2 is SYGVQD (reference sequence). In DNA, the CDR3 is TGCGCCAGCAGTGATACAGGGGGGCCTTACAATGAGCAGTTCTTC. As protein: CASSDTGGPYNEQFF.

The CDR3, as DNA: TGCGCCAGCAGCCAGCAGGCAGGGCATACCTATGGCTACACCTTC. It codes for CASSQQAGHTYGYTF. The rearrangement uses TRBV4-3 and TRBJ1-2; D might be TRBD1 (5 bases). From germline, CDR1 is LGHNA and CDR2 YSLEER. Trimming took off 3 bases at V and 4 bases at J, with 15 bases between the two ends. There are 15 residues in the CDR3.

The V and J genes are TRBV15 and TRBJ1-2; 7 nucleotides match TRBD1. With V trimmed by 0 bases and J by 2 bases, 3 bases remained unmatched. The CDR3 spans 15 residues. The germline gives CDR1 LNHNV, CDR2 YYDKDF (reference sequence). The CDR3 loop reads CATSRDGRGNYGYTF. In nucleotides, the CDR3 is TGTGCCACCAGCAGAGATGGCAGGGGGAACTATGGCTACACCTTC.

This clone was detected only once. The V and J genes are TRBV28 and TRBJ1-2; 8 bases map to TRBD1. Germline V gene data show CDR1 as MDHEN and CDR2 as SYDVKM. V was pared by 11 bases and J by 5 bases, with 13 bases of the junction left unmatched. The CDR3 contains 14 residues. The chain's CDR3 is CAVQGALRRYGYTF. The CDR3 region has the DNA TGTGCCGTGCAGGGGGCTCTCCGTAGATATGGCTACACCTTC.

This clone was counted once. The chain employs TRBV5-1 and TRBJ1-1; maybe TRBD1 (5 bases). The germline CDR1 and CDR2 sequences are SGHRS and YFSETQ. This CDR3 spans 13 amino acids. The V end lost 0 bases, the J end lost 5 bases, and 8 bases lay between the germline ends. The CDR3 DNA follows: TGCGCCAGCAGCTTGGAGGGGCGGACTGAAGCTTTCTTT. It codes for CASSLEGRTEAFF. Filled out from reference TRBV5-1 and TRBJ1-1, the complete variable domain reads KAGVTQTPRYLIKTRGQQVTLSCSPISGHRSVSWYQQTPGQGLQFLFEYFSETQRNKGNFPGRFSGRQFSNSRSEMNVSTLELGDSALYLCASSLEGRTEAFFGQGTRLTVV.

This clone was recorded once. The rearrangement links TRBV5-1 to TRBJ2-1, with TRBD2 matching over 9 bases. The ends lost 4 bases at V and 5 bases at J; junction bases unmatched: 7. Per germline, CDR1 SGHRS and CDR2 YFSETQ. The CDR3 is made up of 15 amino acids. The CDR3: CASSLSGRLDNEQFF. CDR3 DNA sequence: TGCGCCAGCAGCCTCAGCGGGAGGCTGGACAATGAGCAGTTCTTC.

The chain employs TRBV2 and TRBJ1-2; perhaps TRBD1 as D (5 bases). Deletions cut 6 bases from V and 4 bases from J, with 12 bases between. CDR3 length equals 13 residues. Germline values: CDR1 SNHLY, CDR2 FYNNEI. This CDR3 is CASSPGTTYGYTF. CDR3 DNA sequence: TGTGCCAGCAGCCCCGGGACTACCTATGGCTACACCTTC.

The V and J genes are TRBV28 and TRBJ2-3, with 8 bases lining up with TRBD2. This CDR3 comprises 15 residues. Germline V gene lookup returns CDR1 MDHEN and CDR2 SYDVKM. The V gene end was trimmed by 1 base and the J gene end by 5 bases; junction bases not matched to a gene: 5. The CDR3 loop reads CASSLLGLAGDTQYF. As DNA, the CDR3 is TGTGCCAGCAGTTTATTAGGACTAGCTGGAGATACGCAGTATTTT.

This sequence joins TRBV20-1 and TRBJ2-7; D unresolved. Per germline, CDR1 DFQATT and CDR2 SNEGSKA (reference sequence). The CDR3 totals 10 residues. V dropped 5 bases and J dropped 3 bases, with 5 bases sitting between them. In DNA form, the CDR3 reads TGCAGTGCTGGGCTCTACGAGCAGTACTTC. This encodes CSAGLYEQYF.

About this clone: The same CDR3 can be traced to other DNA sequences in this sample. This rearrangement joins TRBV18 to TRBJ2-7, with 7 bases that match TRBD1. The germline V gene has CDR1 KGHSH and CDR2 LQKENI. The CDR3 is made up of 14 amino acids. V lost 6 bases to trimming and J lost 0 bases; unmatched junction nucleotides: 5. CDR3 loop: CASSPTGSSYEQYF. CDR3 bases: TGTGCCAGCTCGCCGACAGGGAGCTCCTACGAGCAGTACTTC.

The CDR3 DNA is TGTGCCAGCAGGTTGGGACAGAGTGGCTACACCTTC. It specifies CASRLGQSGYTF. The V and J genes are TRBV12-3 or TRBV12-4 and TRBJ1-2; 7 nucleotides match TRBD1. J gave up 7 bases and V 6 bases, and 5 bases lay outside the gene matches. The CDR3 spans 12 residues.

There are a few counts of this clone. The gene calls are TRBV28 and TRBJ1-5; perhaps TRBD1 as D (6 bases). Trimming shortened V by 4 bases and J by 0 bases, and 10 bases separated the two germline ends. Looked up from germline, CDR1 is MDHEN and CDR2 is SYDVKM. This CDR3 has 15 amino acids. CDR3 sequence: CASSSWTVSNQPQHF. CDR3 coding DNA: TGTGCCAGCAGTTCCTGGACAGTTAGCAATCAGCCCCAGCATTTT.

The genes are TRBV12-5 and TRBJ2-5; TRBD2 aligns across 7 bases. Germline CDR1 LGHNT, CDR2 FRNRAP. CDR3 length: 17 amino acids. The junction had 9 bases not matched to a gene; V was cut back by 0 bases and J by 2 bases. The CDR3 nucleotides read TGTGCTAGTGGTTTGGTATGGGGGACGCGGGAGCAAGAGACCCAGTACTTC. Translation: CASGLVWGTREQETQYF.

This clone showed up just once. The chain is built from TRBV18 and TRBJ2-5; 7 bases fit TRBD1. The ends lost 0 bases at V and 5 bases at J; junction bases unmatched: 6. Germline V CDR1 and CDR2: KGHSH, LQKENI. The CDR3 has 15 amino acids. The CDR3 DNA sequence: TGTGCCAGCTCACCACCTGAGGGGGCCGGGGAGACCCAGTACTTC. It specifies CASSPPEGAGETQYF.